This TCR beta chain was captured in a study of blood T cell repertoires in COVID-19. Overall study context: Samples taken during acute and convalescent COVID-19 were collected in the United States, Italy and Spain. PBMCs, B-cell-depleted T cells, or T cells provided the cDNA or gDNA that made up the material.

V lost 4 bases and J 4 bases, leaving 10 bases between the germline ends. The germline V gene encodes CDR1 KGHDR and CDR2 SFDVKD. The CDR3 covers 14 residues. In the original processing: Estimation of nucleated cell counts was performed using reference gene primer amplification. Measured with immunoSEQ multiplex PCR; TCRdb has only the in-frame clones, and not every one. Clone size and the V and J calls come from that table; the DNA yielded D and trimming. The sample contains 100,000 or so clones, 70% to 90% of which appear only once. Sequencing input: peripheral blood. V gene TRBV24-1 combines with J gene TRBJ1-3, with D perhaps matching TRBD1 (6 bases). The origin of this receptor is a woman between 25 and 40 years old with acute or convalescent COVID-19. This CDR3 is CATSEGTPGNTIYF. For the CDR3, the DNA is TGTGCCACCAGTGAAGGGACACCAGGAAACACCATATATTTT.